Below are 8 T cell receptor beta chains sequenced from a single sample in a study of T-cell memory formation after mild COVID-19. MiXCR, applied by TCRdb to the 5' RACE reads, yields one record per CDR3 protein. The repertoire consists of 55,000 to 75,000 distinct CDR3 sequences, with 25% to 30% occurring once and the leading ten covering roughly 44%. Material: PBMCs or a T cell subset sorted from them (not recorded which). The receptors derive from a man aged 18 to 30 who had mild COVID-19 (a few samples of this study predate the infection). Cell type and time point are not known.

This clonotype was seen at least ten times. The chain has TRBV4-2 and TRBJ2-1, with D possibly being TRBD2 (5 bases). The CDR3 has 16 residues. V lost 0 bases, J lost 4 bases, and 13 bases lay in between. Germline V gene sequence: CDR1 LGHNA, CDR2 YNFKEQ. The CDR3 reads CASSQDGETGYNEQFF. The CDR3 bases are TGTGCCAGCAGCCAAGATGGGGAGACGGGGTACAATGAGCAGTTCTTC.

This chain links TRBV4-1 with TRBJ2-2; weak D call: TRBD1 (5 bases). Trimming removed 0 bases at V and 1 base at J, with 12 bases between. The CDR3 extends over 17 amino acids. CDR1 MGHRA and CDR2 YSYEKL come from the germline V gene. The CDR3 loop is CASSQETETMNTGELFF. For the CDR3, the DNA is TGCGCCAGCAGCCAAGAGACAGAGACGATGAACACCGGGGAGCTGTTTTTT.

The CDR3 nucleotides are TGTGCCAGCAGTGAATTCTATGGCTACACCTTC. Protein sequence: CASSEFYGYTF. This sequence joins TRBV25-1 and TRBJ1-2; no reliable D call. The germline gives CDR1 MGHDK, CDR2 SYGVNS. V gave up 1 base and J gave up 4 bases, with 1 base separating them. The CDR3 loop spans 11 amino acids.

The chain uses TRBV2 and TRBJ2-7; D unresolved. Trimming took 7 bases from V and 4 from J, leaving 11 bases between them. Germline V gene sequence: CDR1 SNHLY, CDR2 FYNNEI. This CDR3 is 12 amino acids long. The CDR3 DNA sequence: TGTGCCAGCACCTGGGCCCGATACGAGCAGTACTTC. The encoded protein is CASTWARYEQYF.

This chain joins TRBV7-9 and TRBJ1-4; 8 bases align to TRBD1. The CDR3 is made up of 16 amino acids. V dropped 5 bases and J dropped 6; count of bases not matched to a gene: 11. The germline CDR1 and CDR2 sequences are SEHNR and FQNEAQ (reference sequence). As DNA, the CDR3 is TGTGCCAGCAGCCCGCCGACAGGGGAGAATTATGAAAAACTGTTTTTT. It is translated as CASSPPTGENYEKLFF.

The chain employs TRBV12-3 or TRBV12-4 and TRBJ2-3; the match to TRBD2 covers 9 bases. The CDR3 length is 15 residues. Germline trimming cut 6 bases from V and 0 bases from J; bases unmatched to any gene: 4. The CDR3 DNA follows: TGTGCCAGCAGCCCTAGCGGGGCTAGCACAGATACGCAGTATTTT. Translation: CASSPSGASTDTQYF.

This clonotype was seen a single time. The junction differs from germline at one of its ends, possibly a read error. Written as DNA, the CDR3 is TGTGCCGGCAGTTTATCAGAGATCGGGTCACCCCTCCACTTT. Translated, it gives CAGSLSEIGSPLHF. This chain links TRBV27 with TRBJ1-6; D call uncertain. Germline loops: CDR1 MNHEY, CDR2 SMNVEV (reference sequence). The CDR3 runs to 14 residues.

The gene calls are TRBV9 and TRBJ2-7; TRBD1 matches at 12 bases. Trimming took 2 bases from V and 6 from J; bases not matched to a gene: 6. Germline V lookup: CDR1 SGDLS, CDR2 YYNGEE. There are 15 residues in the CDR3. CDR3 coding DNA: TGTGCCAGCAGCGTCTCGGGACAGGGGGCGTCCGAGCAGTACTTC. Its protein product is CASSVSGQGASEQYF.